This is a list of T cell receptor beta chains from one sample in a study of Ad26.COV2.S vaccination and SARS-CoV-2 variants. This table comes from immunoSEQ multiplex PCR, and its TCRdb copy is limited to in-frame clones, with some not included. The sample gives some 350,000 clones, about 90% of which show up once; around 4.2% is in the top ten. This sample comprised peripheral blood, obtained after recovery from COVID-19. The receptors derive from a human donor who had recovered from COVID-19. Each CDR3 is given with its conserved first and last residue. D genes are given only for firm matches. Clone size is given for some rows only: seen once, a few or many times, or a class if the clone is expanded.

cdr3_nt: TGTGCCAGCAGCCAAGAAGGGACAGGGGACTACGAGCAGTACTTC; cdr3_aa: CASSQEGTGDYEQYF; j_call: TRBJ2-7; d_call: TRBD1; clone_size: once; v_call: TRBV4-2
cdr3_nt: TGTGCCAGCAGTCACACCGGGACAGGGTATAGCGGGGAGCTGTTTTTT; cdr3_aa: CASSHTGTGYSGELFF; j_call: TRBJ2-2; d_call: TRBD1; clone_size: .; v_call: TRBV6-2/TRBV6-3
cdr3_nt: TGTGCCAGTAGTATAACCAAATGGGGTGAAGCTTTCTTT; cdr3_aa: CASSITKWGEAFF; j_call: TRBJ1-1; d_call: .; clone_size: .; v_call: TRBV19
cdr3_nt: TGTGCCAGCAGTGAAAGCCCAGCGGGTTTCGACTATGGCTACACCTTC; cdr3_aa: CASSESPAGFDYGYTF; j_call: TRBJ1-2; d_call: .; clone_size: .; v_call: TRBV6-1
cdr3_nt: TGTGCCAGTAGTATTGGACAGGGGGCTGTCGAGGCTTTCTTT; cdr3_aa: CASSIGQGAVEAFF; j_call: TRBJ1-1; d_call: TRBD1; clone_size: once; v_call: TRBV19
cdr3_nt: TGTGCCAGCAGTTACTCACGGGCGCGGGAGCAGTACTTC; cdr3_aa: CASSYSRAREQYF; j_call: TRBJ2-7; d_call: .; clone_size: .; v_call: TRBV6-2/TRBV6-3
cdr3_nt: TGTGCCAGCAGCCAAGAGTCTGGGTATGGGCAGCCCCAGCATTTT; cdr3_aa: CASSQESGYGQPQHF; j_call: TRBJ1-5; d_call: .; clone_size: .; v_call: TRBV3-1/TRBV3-2
cdr3_nt: TGTGCCAGCAGCTCCGCGGGGGGCAATGAGCAGTTCTTC; cdr3_aa: CASSSAGGNEQFF; j_call: TRBJ2-1; d_call: TRBD2; clone_size: .; v_call: TRBV7-2
cdr3_nt: TGCGCCAGCAGCCCCACACAGGGCTACGAGCAGTACTTC; cdr3_aa: CASSPTQGYEQYF; j_call: TRBJ2-7; d_call: .; clone_size: .; v_call: TRBV4-1
cdr3_nt: TGTGCCAGTAGTATAAAAGGGGTTCCTAACTATGGCTACACCTTC; cdr3_aa: CASSIKGVPNYGYTF; j_call: TRBJ1-2; d_call: .; clone_size: .; v_call: TRBV19
cdr3_nt: TGTGCCAGCAGCTTGAAAGGACAGGGAATGGGGGAGCTGTTTTTT; cdr3_aa: CASSLKGQGMGELFF; j_call: TRBJ2-2; d_call: TRBD1; clone_size: .; v_call: TRBV7-2
cdr3_nt: TGTGCCAGCAGCCGAGCAGGGGTTGGCTACACCTTC; cdr3_aa: CASSRAGVGYTF; j_call: TRBJ1-2; d_call: .; clone_size: .; v_call: TRBV14
cdr3_nt: TGTGCCAGTAGTATCCGGGGACAAGGCTCACCCCTCCACTTT; cdr3_aa: CASSIRGQGSPLHF; j_call: TRBJ1-6; d_call: .; clone_size: many; v_call: TRBV19
cdr3_nt: TGTGCCAGCTCTTCGGGGGGTCAGTCGGTGGCAACTAATGAAAAACTGTTTTTT; cdr3_aa: CASSSGGQSVATNEKLFF; j_call: TRBJ1-4; d_call: .; clone_size: .; v_call: TRBV18
cdr3_nt: TGTGCCAGCAGCTTTCCCGCCTTGGGGTATGGCTACACCTTC; cdr3_aa: CASSFPALGYGYTF; j_call: TRBJ1-2; d_call: .; clone_size: .; v_call: TRBV7-2
cdr3_nt: TGTGCCAGCAGCTTACCTACTAGCGGGGGGGATAATGAGCAGTTCTTC; cdr3_aa: CASSLPTSGGDNEQFF; j_call: TRBJ2-1; d_call: TRBD2; clone_size: once; v_call: TRBV7-6
cdr3_nt: TGTGCCAGCAGTTACTCGGCGGGGGGGAACACCGGGGAGCTGTTTTTT; cdr3_aa: CASSYSAGGNTGELFF; j_call: TRBJ2-2; d_call: TRBD2; clone_size: .; v_call: TRBV6-6
cdr3_nt: TGTGCCAGCGATGCGGGGGGCGTCACCGGGGAGCTGTTTTTT; cdr3_aa: CASDAGGVTGELFF; j_call: TRBJ2-2; d_call: TRBD2; clone_size: once; v_call: TRBV9
cdr3_nt: TGTGCCAGCAGTGAAGGGGATCGATCCGAAAAACTGTTTTTT; cdr3_aa: CASSEGDRSEKLFF; j_call: TRBJ1-4; d_call: .; clone_size: once; v_call: TRBV25-1
cdr3_nt: TGCGCCAGCAGGGAGGCAGGGCGAAATCAGCCCCAGCATTTT; cdr3_aa: CASREAGRNQPQHF; j_call: TRBJ1-5; d_call: .; clone_size: .; v_call: TRBV10-2
cdr3_nt: TGTGCCAGCAGCTTAAGGGACTACGAGCAGTACTTC; cdr3_aa: CASSLRDYEQYF; j_call: TRBJ2-7; d_call: .; clone_size: .; v_call: TRBV11-2
cdr3_nt: TGCGCCAGCAGTGAGTCGGCCCGGACCCCGTATGGCTACACCTTC; cdr3_aa: CASSESARTPYGYTF; j_call: TRBJ1-2; d_call: .; clone_size: .; v_call: TRBV10-2
cdr3_nt: TGCGCCAGCAGCCCTAGCTTAGCGGGGGCTTATGAGCAGTTCTTC; cdr3_aa: CASSPSLAGAYEQFF; j_call: TRBJ2-1; d_call: TRBD2; clone_size: once; v_call: TRBV5-1
cdr3_nt: TGTGCCAGCATTTTTTATCCCAACCAAGAGACCCAGTACTTC; cdr3_aa: CASIFYPNQETQYF; j_call: TRBJ2-5; d_call: .; clone_size: .; v_call: TRBV2
cdr3_nt: TGTGCCAGCAGCTTAACCCTAGCGGGGAGCACAGATACGCAGTATTTT; cdr3_aa: CASSLTLAGSTDTQYF; j_call: TRBJ2-3; d_call: TRBD2; clone_size: .; v_call: TRBV7-2
cdr3_nt: TGTGCCAGCAGCTTAGACGGCGGGGGGCCTAACACCGGGGAGCTGTTTTTT; cdr3_aa: CASSLDGGGPNTGELFF; j_call: TRBJ2-2; d_call: TRBD2; clone_size: .; v_call: TRBV7-6
cdr3_nt: TGTGCCAGTAGTATGGCTACCCTGACAGCCATGAACACTGAAGCTTTCTTT; cdr3_aa: CASSMATLTAMNTEAFF; j_call: TRBJ1-1; d_call: .; clone_size: .; v_call: TRBV19
cdr3_nt: TGTGCCAGCAGCGAACAGGGGCTTAGCAATCAGCCCCAGCATTTT; cdr3_aa: CASSEQGLSNQPQHF; j_call: TRBJ1-5; d_call: TRBD1; clone_size: few; v_call: TRBV6-2/TRBV6-3
cdr3_nt: TGTGCCAGCAGCCGAGGACAGGCCGAATTTGGCTATGGCTACACCTTC; cdr3_aa: CASSRGQAEFGYGYTF; j_call: TRBJ1-2; d_call: TRBD1; clone_size: .; v_call: TRBV3-1/TRBV3-2
cdr3_nt: TGCGCCAGCAGGGAGGGGGCCCTTCAGTCCTCCTACAATGAGCAGTTCTTC; cdr3_aa: CASREGALQSSYNEQFF; j_call: TRBJ2-1; d_call: .; clone_size: once; v_call: TRBV5-1
cdr3_nt: TGTGCCAGCAGTTACTCGGCAGGGAGTGGAAACACCATATATTTT; cdr3_aa: CASSYSAGSGNTIYF; j_call: TRBJ1-3; d_call: .; clone_size: .; v_call: TRBV6-5
cdr3_nt: TGTGCCAGCAGCGCGGGGGTTTTTAATGAGCAGTTCTTC; cdr3_aa: CASSAGVFNEQFF; j_call: TRBJ2-1; d_call: TRBD2; clone_size: .; v_call: TRBV6-5
cdr3_nt: TGTGCCAGCAGCCAAGGGGGGACCCCGAACACCGGGGAGCTGTTTTTT; cdr3_aa: CASSQGGTPNTGELFF; j_call: TRBJ2-2; d_call: .; clone_size: .; v_call: TRBV4-2
cdr3_nt: TGTGCCAGCAGCCGCACATCAGGGAACACTGAAGCTTTCTTT; cdr3_aa: CASSRTSGNTEAFF; j_call: TRBJ1-1; d_call: .; clone_size: .; v_call: TRBV2
cdr3_nt: TGTGCCATCAGTGCAGGCGGATATAATTCACCCCTCCACTTT; cdr3_aa: CAISAGGYNSPLHF; j_call: TRBJ1-6; d_call: .; clone_size: .; v_call: TRBV10-3
cdr3_nt: TGTGCCAGCACCCCCGGGAGCGGGGCTTTATACGAGCAGTACTTC; cdr3_aa: CASTPGSGALYEQYF; j_call: TRBJ2-7; d_call: TRBD2; clone_size: .; v_call: TRBV2
cdr3_nt: TGCAGCGTTGTCGGGCAGGGGGTGGATGGCTACACCTTC; cdr3_aa: CSVVGQGVDGYTF; j_call: TRBJ1-2; d_call: TRBD1; clone_size: .; v_call: TRBV29-1
cdr3_nt: TGTGCCAGACCCCAAGGACAGGGCGCAAACTATGGCTACACCTTC; cdr3_aa: CARPQGQGANYGYTF; j_call: TRBJ1-2; d_call: TRBD1; clone_size: .; v_call: TRBV2
cdr3_nt: TGTGCCAGCAGCATTCCAGCTAAAACATTGGAAGAGACCCAGTACTTC; cdr3_aa: CASSIPAKTLEETQYF; j_call: TRBJ2-5; d_call: .; clone_size: .; v_call: TRBV21-1
cdr3_nt: TGTGCCATCGGCAAGGGGGGGGGCTCTGGTGAAGCTTTCTTT; cdr3_aa: CAIGKGGGSGEAFF; j_call: TRBJ1-1; d_call: .; clone_size: .; v_call: TRBV10-3
cdr3_nt: TGCACCACCTCCTGGGGGGCGGGGGGCTACACCTTC; cdr3_aa: CTTSWGAGGYTF; j_call: TRBJ1-2; d_call: .; clone_size: .; v_call: TRBV29-1
cdr3_nt: TGTGCCAGCTCGAGCTCCTACGAGCAGTACTTC; cdr3_aa: CASSSSYEQYF; j_call: TRBJ2-7; d_call: .; clone_size: .; v_call: TRBV27
cdr3_nt: TGCGCCAGCAGTGACTCAGGGTCCCCTACGCAGTATTTT; cdr3_aa: CASSDSGSPTQYF; j_call: TRBJ2-3; d_call: .; clone_size: .; v_call: TRBV10-1
cdr3_nt: TGCGCCAGCAGGTCCCGGGACAGGGTGGACGAGCAGTACTTC; cdr3_aa: CASRSRDRVDEQYF; j_call: TRBJ2-7; d_call: TRBD1; clone_size: few; v_call: TRBV5-1
cdr3_nt: TGCAGCGTCCGTAAGGCCGGACCGGAGCTGTTTTTT; cdr3_aa: CSVRKAGPELFF; j_call: TRBJ2-2; d_call: .; clone_size: .; v_call: TRBV29-1
cdr3_nt: TGTGCCAGCAGTGAACGGGATGACGAGCAGTACTTC; cdr3_aa: CASSERDDEQYF; j_call: TRBJ2-7; d_call: .; clone_size: .; v_call: TRBV2
cdr3_nt: TGTGCCAGCAGCCCCCCGGGGGTGAACAGCAATCAGCCCCAGCATTTT; cdr3_aa: CASSPPGVNSNQPQHF; j_call: TRBJ1-5; d_call: .; clone_size: .; v_call: TRBV7-9
cdr3_nt: TGTGCCATCAGCAAGGACAGGGGCTACAATGAGCAGTTCTTC; cdr3_aa: CAISKDRGYNEQFF; j_call: TRBJ2-1; d_call: TRBD1; clone_size: .; v_call: TRBV10-3
cdr3_nt: TGCGCCAGCAGCCTCACGACAGGGATAAACTATGGCTACACCTTC; cdr3_aa: CASSLTTGINYGYTF; j_call: TRBJ1-2; d_call: TRBD1; clone_size: .; v_call: TRBV4-3
cdr3_nt: TGCGCCAGCAGCCCCCCTGGGGTACAACAGTTCTTC; cdr3_aa: CASSPPGVQQFF; j_call: TRBJ2-1; d_call: .; clone_size: .; v_call: TRBV4-1
cdr3_nt: TGCGCCAGCACCCGAGGGGCCGGGGAAGAACTGTTTTTT; cdr3_aa: CASTRGAGEELFF; j_call: TRBJ1-4; d_call: .; clone_size: once; v_call: TRBV5-1
cdr3_nt: TGTGCCAGCAGCTTAAATTTCGTCAGTTGGATCTTC; cdr3_aa: CASSLNFVSWIF; j_call: TRBJ2-1; d_call: .; clone_size: .; v_call: TRBV7-2
cdr3_nt: TGTGCCAGCAGAGAGACAGGGGGAGGTGAGACCCAGTACTTC; cdr3_aa: CASRETGGGETQYF; j_call: TRBJ2-5; d_call: TRBD1; clone_size: .; v_call: TRBV14
cdr3_nt: TGTGCCAGCTCACCGGACACAGATACGCAGTATTTT; cdr3_aa: CASSPDTDTQYF; j_call: TRBJ2-3; d_call: .; clone_size: .; v_call: TRBV18
cdr3_nt: TGTGCCAGCAGCACGCAACCCGTACGAGTGGAAAAACTGTTTTTT; cdr3_aa: CASSTQPVRVEKLFF; j_call: TRBJ1-4; d_call: .; clone_size: .; v_call: TRBV21-1
cdr3_nt: TGTGCCAGCAGCTTAAAGGGGGGGGACACAGATACGCAGTATTTT; cdr3_aa: CASSLKGGDTDTQYF; j_call: TRBJ2-3; d_call: .; clone_size: once; v_call: TRBV7-9
cdr3_nt: TGTGCCAGCAGCTCGAGCGGGGGGGCCTGGGATGAGCAGTTCTTC; cdr3_aa: CASSSSGGAWDEQFF; j_call: TRBJ2-1; d_call: TRBD2; clone_size: .; v_call: TRBV5-4